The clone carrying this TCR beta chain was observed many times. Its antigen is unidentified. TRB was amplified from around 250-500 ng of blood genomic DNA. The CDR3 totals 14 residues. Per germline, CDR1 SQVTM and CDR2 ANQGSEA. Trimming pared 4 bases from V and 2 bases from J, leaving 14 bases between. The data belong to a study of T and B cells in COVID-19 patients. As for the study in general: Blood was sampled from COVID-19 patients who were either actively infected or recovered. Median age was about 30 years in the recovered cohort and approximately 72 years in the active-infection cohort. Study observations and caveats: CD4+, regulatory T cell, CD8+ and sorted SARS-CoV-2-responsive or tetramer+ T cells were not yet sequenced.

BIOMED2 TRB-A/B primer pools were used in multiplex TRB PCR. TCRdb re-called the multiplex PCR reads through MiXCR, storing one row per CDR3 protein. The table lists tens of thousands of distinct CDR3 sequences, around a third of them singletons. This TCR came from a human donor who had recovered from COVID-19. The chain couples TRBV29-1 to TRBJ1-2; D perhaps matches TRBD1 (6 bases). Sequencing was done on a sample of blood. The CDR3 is CSVAAGVDNYGYTF. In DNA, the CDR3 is TGCAGCGTTGCCGCAGGGGTAGACAACTATGGCTACACCTTC.